These T cell receptor beta chains were read from a single sample in a study of OX40 agonist ivuxolimab in advanced cancers. Clones were read by immunoSEQ multiplex PCR, and TCRdb kept only the in-frame ones, dropping some. The sample consists of tens of thousands of clones, approximately 85% of them appearing once. This specimen consisted of CD4+ or CD8+ T cells sorted from blood, obtained in a trial of the OX40 agonist ivuxolimab. Receptor source: an adult with an advanced solid tumor such as melanoma, head and neck, liver or kidney cancer. CDR3s include the opening cysteine and the closing phenylalanine or tryptophan. The D gene is left open where the match is weak. Clone size is shown for a subset of rows, as once, few, many or a class of expanded clone.

TRBJ2-5 | - | - | TRBV15 | TGTGCCACCAGCAGAGATCAAGGGTACCAAGAGACCCAGTACTTC | CATSRDQGYQETQYF
TRBJ1-5 | - | TRBD1 | TRBV7-9 | TGTGCCAGCAGCTCCCAGGGGGCTAACAATCAGCCCCAGCATTTT | CASSSQGANNQPQHF
TRBJ2-5 | - | TRBD1 | TRBV6-1 | TGTGCCAGCAGTGGCCGGACAGGGGTGGGGGAGACCCAGTACTTC | CASSGRTGVGETQYF
TRBJ2-1 | - | TRBD2 | TRBV19 | TGTGCCAGTAGTGTTACTAGCGGGAGGGCCTCCTACAATGAGCAGTTCTTC | CASSVTSGRASYNEQFF
TRBJ1-2 | - | - | TRBV7-2 | TGTGCCAGCAGCAATACAGAGAGCTATGGCTACACCTTC | CASSNTESYGYTF
TRBJ1-2 | - | - | TRBV30 | TGTGCCTCCCCGAGGGGGGTGGCTTCCTATGGCTACACCTTC | CASPRGVASYGYTF
TRBJ2-1 | few | TRBD2 | TRBV7-9 | TGTGCCAGCAGCTTAGTAGCGGGGGGGCGTAATGAGCAGTTCTTC | CASSLVAGGRNEQFF
TRBJ1-5 | - | - | TRBV28 | TGTGCCAGCAATTGGGGGGGTAGCAATCAGCCCCAGCATTTT | CASNWGGSNQPQHF
TRBJ1-2 | - | - | TRBV27 | TGTGCCAGCAGTTTATCGGGGACGACATCCGGCTACACCTTC | CASSLSGTTSGYTF
TRBJ1-2 | - | - | TRBV4-2 | TGTGCCAGCAGCCAAGAGTCACAGACGGTGTACGGCTACACCTTC | CASSQESQTVYGYTF
TRBJ2-3 | - | TRBD2 | TRBV7-2 | TGTGCCAGCAGCTTAGTCGGCGCGGGGGGGACAGATACGCAGTATTTT | CASSLVGAGGTDTQYF
TRBJ1-2 | once | - | TRBV28 | TGTGCCAGCAGTCCCCGTGCGGGCTATGGCTACACCTTC | CASSPRAGYGYTF
TRBJ2-6 | - | TRBD1 | TRBV30 | TGTGCCTGGGAGAGTAGACAGGGGTCTGGGGCCAACGTCCTGACTTTC | CAWESRQGSGANVLTF
TRBJ2-1 | - | - | TRBV21-1 | TGTGCCAGCAGCAAAGCTAGGAGCGGGAGATCCCACAATGAGCAGTTCTTC | CASSKARSGRSHNEQFF
TRBJ2-7 | - | - | TRBV6-1 | TGTGCCAGCAGTTTAACTAGCACGGCATACGAGCAGTACTTC | CASSLTSTAYEQYF
TRBJ2-5 | - | TRBD1 | TRBV28 | TGTGCCAGCAGCTCAGGGACAGGGTTGCAGACCCAGTACTTC | CASSSGTGLQTQYF